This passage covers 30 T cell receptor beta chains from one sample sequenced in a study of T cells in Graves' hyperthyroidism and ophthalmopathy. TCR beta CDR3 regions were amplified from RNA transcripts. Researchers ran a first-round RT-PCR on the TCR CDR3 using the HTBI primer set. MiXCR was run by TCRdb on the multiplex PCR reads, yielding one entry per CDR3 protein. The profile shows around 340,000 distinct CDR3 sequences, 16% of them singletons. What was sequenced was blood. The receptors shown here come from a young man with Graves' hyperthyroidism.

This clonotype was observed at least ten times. The CDR3 region is CASTDRSDTEAFF. CDR3 nucleotide sequence: TGTGCCAGCACCGACAGGTCAGACACTGAAGCTTTCTTT. The chain has TRBV6-1 and TRBJ1-1; a weak D match, TRBD1 (6 bases). CDR3 length equals 13 residues. CDR1 and CDR2 from the germline V gene are MNHNS and SASEGT. Between the trimmed V and J ends, which lost 7 bases and 3 bases, there was a span of 12 bases.

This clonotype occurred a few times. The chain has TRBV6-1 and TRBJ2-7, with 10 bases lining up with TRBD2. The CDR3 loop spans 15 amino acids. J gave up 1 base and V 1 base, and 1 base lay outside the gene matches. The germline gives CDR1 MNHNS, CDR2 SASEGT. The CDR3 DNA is TGTGCCAGCAGTGAAGTAGCGGGAGGTTCCTACGAGCAGTACTTC. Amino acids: CASSEVAGGSYEQYF.

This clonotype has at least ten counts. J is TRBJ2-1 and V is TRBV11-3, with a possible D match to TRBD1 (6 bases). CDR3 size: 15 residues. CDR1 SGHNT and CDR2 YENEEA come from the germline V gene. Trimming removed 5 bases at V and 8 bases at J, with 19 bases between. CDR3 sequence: CASSPEARTAHEQFF. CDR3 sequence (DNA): TGTGCCAGCAGCCCCGAGGCAAGGACAGCCCATGAGCAGTTCTTC.

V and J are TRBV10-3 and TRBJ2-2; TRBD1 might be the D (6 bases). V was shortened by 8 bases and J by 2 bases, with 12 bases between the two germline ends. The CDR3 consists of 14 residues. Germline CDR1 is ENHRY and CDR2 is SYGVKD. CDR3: CAIGGQRNTGELFF. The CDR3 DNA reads TGTGCCATCGGCGGACAGAGAAACACCGGGGAGCTGTTTTTT.

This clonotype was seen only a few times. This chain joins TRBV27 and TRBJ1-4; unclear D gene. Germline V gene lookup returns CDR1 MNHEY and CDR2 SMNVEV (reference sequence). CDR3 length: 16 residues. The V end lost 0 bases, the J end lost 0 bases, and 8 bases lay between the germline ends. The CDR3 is CASSLSGPATNEKLFF. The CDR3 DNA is TGTGCCAGCAGTTTATCTGGTCCGGCAACTAATGAAAAACTGTTTTTT.

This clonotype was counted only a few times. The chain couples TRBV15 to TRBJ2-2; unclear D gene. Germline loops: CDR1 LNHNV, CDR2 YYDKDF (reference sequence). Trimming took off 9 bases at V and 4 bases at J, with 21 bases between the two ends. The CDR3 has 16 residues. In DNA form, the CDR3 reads TGTGCCACGAAGAGTGGTAGGAAGGGCAGCACCGGGGAGCTGTTTTTT. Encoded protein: CATKSGRKGSTGELFF. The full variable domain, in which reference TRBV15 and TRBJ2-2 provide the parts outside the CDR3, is DAMVIQNPRYQVTQFGKPVTLSCSQTLNHNVMYWYQQKSSQAPKLLFHYYDKDFNNEADTPDNFQSRRPNTSFCFLDIRSPGLGDTAMYLCATKSGRKGSTGELFFGEGSRLTVL.

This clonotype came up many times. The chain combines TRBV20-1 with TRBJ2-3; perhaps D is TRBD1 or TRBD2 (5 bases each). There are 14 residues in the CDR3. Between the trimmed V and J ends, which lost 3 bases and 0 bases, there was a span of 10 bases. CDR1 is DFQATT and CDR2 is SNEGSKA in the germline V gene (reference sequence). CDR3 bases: TGCAGTGCTAGGACCGGGACCAGCACAGATACGCAGTATTTT. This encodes CSARTGTSTDTQYF.

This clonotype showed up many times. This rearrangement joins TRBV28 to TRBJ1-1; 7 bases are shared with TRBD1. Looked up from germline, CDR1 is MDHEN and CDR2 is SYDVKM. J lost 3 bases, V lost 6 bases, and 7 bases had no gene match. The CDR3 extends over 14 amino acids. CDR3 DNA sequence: TGTGCCAGCAGGGTAGGGGGCCCCTACACTGAAGCTTTCTTT. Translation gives CASRVGGPYTEAFF.

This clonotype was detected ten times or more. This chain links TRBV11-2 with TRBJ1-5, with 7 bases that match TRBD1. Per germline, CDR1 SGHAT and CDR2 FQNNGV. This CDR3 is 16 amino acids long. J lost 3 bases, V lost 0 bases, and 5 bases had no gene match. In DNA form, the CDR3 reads TGTGCCAGCAGCTTAGATCCGGGACAGCCCAATCAGCCCCAGCATTTT. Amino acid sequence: CASSLDPGQPNQPQHF.

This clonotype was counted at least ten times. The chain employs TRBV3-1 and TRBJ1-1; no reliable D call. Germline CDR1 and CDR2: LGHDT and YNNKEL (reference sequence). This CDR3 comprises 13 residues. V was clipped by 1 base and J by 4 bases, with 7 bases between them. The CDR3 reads CASSQGRITEAFF. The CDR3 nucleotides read TGTGCCAGCAGCCAAGGGAGGATCACTGAAGCTTTCTTT.

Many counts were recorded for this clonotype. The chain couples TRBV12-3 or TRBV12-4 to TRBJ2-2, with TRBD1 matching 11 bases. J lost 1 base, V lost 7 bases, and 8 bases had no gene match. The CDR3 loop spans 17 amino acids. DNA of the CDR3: TGTGCCAGCACCCCGGACAGGGGGCGCGAGAACACCGGGGAGCTGTTTTTT. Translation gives CASTPDRGRENTGELFF.

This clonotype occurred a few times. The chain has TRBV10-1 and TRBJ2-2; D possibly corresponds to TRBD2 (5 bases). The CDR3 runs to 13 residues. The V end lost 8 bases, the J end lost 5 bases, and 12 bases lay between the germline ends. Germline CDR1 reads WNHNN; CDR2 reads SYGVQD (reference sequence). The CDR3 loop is CASGSSRTGELFF. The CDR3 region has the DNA TGCGCCAGCGGGTCTAGCAGAACCGGGGAGCTGTTTTTT.

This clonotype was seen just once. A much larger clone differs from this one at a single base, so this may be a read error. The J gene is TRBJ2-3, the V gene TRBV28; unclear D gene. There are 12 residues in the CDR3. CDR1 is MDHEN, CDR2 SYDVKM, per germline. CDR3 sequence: CASGFLRDTQYF. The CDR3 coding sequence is TGTGCCAGCGGTTTTTTACGGGATACGCAGTATTTT.

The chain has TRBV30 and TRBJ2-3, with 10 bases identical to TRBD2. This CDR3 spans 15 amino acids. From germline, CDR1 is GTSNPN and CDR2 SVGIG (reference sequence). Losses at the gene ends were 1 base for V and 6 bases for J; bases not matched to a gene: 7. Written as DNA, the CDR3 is TGTGCCTGGAGTGCCATAGCGGGAGGAGGGGATACGCAGTATTTT. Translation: CAWSAIAGGGDTQYF.

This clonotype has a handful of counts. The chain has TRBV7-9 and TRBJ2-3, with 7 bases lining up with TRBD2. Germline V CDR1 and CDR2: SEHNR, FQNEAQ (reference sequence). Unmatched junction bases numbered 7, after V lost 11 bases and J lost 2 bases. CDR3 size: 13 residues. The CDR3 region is CADRDYDTDTQYF. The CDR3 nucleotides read TGTGCCGACCGGGACTACGACACAGATACGCAGTATTTT.

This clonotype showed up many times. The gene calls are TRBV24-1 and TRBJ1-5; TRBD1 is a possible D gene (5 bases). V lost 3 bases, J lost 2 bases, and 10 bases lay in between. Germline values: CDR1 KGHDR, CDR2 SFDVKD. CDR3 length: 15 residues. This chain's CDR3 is CATSDATVRNQPQHF. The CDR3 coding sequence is TGTGCCACCAGTGATGCGACAGTTCGCAATCAGCCCCAGCATTTT.

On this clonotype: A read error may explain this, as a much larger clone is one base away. CDR3 nucleotide sequence: TGTGCCAGCAGCCCAGGGTTAAACACCGGGGAGCTGCTTTTT. Protein product: CASSPGLNTGELLF. The chain is built from TRBV9 and TRBJ2-2; D tentatively reads TRBD1 or TRBD2 (5 bases each). Germline assignment: CDR1 SGDLS and CDR2 YYNGEE. The CDR3 spans 14 residues.

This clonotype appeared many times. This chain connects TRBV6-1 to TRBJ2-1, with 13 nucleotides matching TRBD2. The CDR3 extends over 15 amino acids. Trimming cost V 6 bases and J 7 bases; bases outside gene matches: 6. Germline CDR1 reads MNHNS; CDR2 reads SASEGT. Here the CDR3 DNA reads TGTGCCAGCAGCTACCAGGGACTAGCGGGAAATGAGCAGTTCTTC. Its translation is CASSYQGLAGNEQFF.

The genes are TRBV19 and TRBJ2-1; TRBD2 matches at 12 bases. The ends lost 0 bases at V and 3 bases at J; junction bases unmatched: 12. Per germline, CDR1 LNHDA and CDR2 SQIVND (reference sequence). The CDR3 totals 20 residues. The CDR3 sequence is CASSIDLPRLAGANYNEQFF. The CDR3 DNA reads TGTGCCAGTAGTATAGATCTCCCCCGACTAGCGGGAGCCAACTACAATGAGCAGTTCTTC.

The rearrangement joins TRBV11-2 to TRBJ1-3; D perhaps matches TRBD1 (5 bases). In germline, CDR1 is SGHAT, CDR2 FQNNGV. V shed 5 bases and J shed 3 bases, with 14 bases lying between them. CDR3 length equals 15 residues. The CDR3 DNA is TGTGCCAGCAGCCGCGATCGGGGCGGTGGAAACACCATATATTTT. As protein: CASSRDRGGGNTIYF.

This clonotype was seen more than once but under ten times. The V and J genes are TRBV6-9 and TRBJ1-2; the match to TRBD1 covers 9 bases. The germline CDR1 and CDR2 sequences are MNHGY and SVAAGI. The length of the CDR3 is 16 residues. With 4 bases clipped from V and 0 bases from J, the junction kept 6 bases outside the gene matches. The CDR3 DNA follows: TGTGCCAGCAGTTCTCCGGGACAGGGCTCTAACTATGGCTACACCTTC. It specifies CASSSPGQGSNYGYTF.

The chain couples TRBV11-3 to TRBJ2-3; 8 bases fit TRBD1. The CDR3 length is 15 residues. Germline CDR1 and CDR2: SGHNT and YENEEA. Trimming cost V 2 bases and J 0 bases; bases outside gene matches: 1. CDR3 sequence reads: CASSLRQGSTDTQYF. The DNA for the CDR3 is TGTGCCAGCAGCTTACGACAGGGGAGCACAGATACGCAGTATTTT.

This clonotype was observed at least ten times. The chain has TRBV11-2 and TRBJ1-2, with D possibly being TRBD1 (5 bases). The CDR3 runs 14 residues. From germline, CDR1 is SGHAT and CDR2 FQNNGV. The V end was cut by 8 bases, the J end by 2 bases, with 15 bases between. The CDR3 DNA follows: TGTGCCAGCTCCTGGGGACTAGGCAACTATGGCTACACCTTC. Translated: CASSWGLGNYGYTF.

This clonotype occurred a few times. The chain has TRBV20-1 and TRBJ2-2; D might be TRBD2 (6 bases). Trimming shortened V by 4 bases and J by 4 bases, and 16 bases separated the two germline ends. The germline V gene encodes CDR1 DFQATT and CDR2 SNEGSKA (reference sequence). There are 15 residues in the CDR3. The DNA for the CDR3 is TGCAGTGCTACCTCCGGGACTTCGAGCACCGGGGAGCTGTTTTTT. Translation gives CSATSGTSSTGELFF.

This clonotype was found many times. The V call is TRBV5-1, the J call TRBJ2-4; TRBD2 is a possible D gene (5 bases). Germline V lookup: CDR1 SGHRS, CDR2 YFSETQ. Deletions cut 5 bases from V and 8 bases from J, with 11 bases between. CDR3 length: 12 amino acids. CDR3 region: CASRGEWDIQYF. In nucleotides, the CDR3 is TGCGCCAGCAGGGGAGAGTGGGACATTCAGTACTTC.

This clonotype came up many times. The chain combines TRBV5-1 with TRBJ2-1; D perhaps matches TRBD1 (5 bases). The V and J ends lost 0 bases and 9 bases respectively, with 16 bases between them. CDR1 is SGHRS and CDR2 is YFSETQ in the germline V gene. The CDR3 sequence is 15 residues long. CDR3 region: CASSLGDSRSAEQFF. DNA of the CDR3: TGCGCCAGCAGCTTGGGAGACAGTCGTTCGGCTGAGCAGTTCTTC.

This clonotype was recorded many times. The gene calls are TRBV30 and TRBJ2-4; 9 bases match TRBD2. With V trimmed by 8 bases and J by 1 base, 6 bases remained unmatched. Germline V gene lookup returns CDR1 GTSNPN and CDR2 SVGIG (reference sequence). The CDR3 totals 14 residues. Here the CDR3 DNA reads TGTGCCGGGGAGCGGGAGGAGGCCAAAAACATTCAGTACTTC. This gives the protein CAGEREEAKNIQYF.

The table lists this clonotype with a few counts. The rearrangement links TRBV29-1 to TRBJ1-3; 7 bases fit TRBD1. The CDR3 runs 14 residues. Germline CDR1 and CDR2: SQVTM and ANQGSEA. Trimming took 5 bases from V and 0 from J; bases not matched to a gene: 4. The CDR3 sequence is CSVSQGSSGNTIYF. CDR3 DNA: TGCAGCGTTTCACAGGGGAGCTCTGGAAACACCATATATTTT.

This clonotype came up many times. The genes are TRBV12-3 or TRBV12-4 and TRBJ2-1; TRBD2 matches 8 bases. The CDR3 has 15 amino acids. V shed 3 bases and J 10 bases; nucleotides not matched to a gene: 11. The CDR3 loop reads CASSFQSGSVTEQFF. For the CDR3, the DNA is TGTGCCAGCAGTTTCCAAAGCGGGAGTGTTACAGAGCAGTTCTTC.

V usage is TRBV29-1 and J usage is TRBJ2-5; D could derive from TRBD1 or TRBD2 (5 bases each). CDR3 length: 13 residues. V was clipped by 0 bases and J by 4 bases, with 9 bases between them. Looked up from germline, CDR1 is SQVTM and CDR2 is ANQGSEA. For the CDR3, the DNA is TGCAGCGTTGAAGAGTGGGGGAGAGAGACCCAGTACTTC. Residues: CSVEEWGRETQYF.